These 26 T cell receptor beta chains share one sample of origin, sequenced in a study of blood T cells in healthy people across ages. For the second PCR, which ran for 7 to 11 cycles, a sample-barcoded 5' primer and a J-beta primer mix were used. A single record per CDR3 protein comes from TCRdb applying MiXCR to the 5' RACE reads. The data hold roughly 550,000 distinct CDR3 sequences, with about 24% observed a single time. These data also featured in a second study, about T cells of mothers and their children.

Sample: blood. The receptors come from a boy younger than 18 in good health.

The V and J genes are TRBV4-1 and TRBJ1-4; D gene unclear. V was clipped by 4 bases and J by 1 base, with 10 bases between them. In germline, CDR1 is MGHRA, CDR2 YSYEKL. This CDR3 region has 15 residues. The CDR3: CASSPGGVTNEKLFF. CDR3 in DNA: TGCGCCAGCAGCCCCGGCGGGGTAACTAATGAAAAACTGTTTTTT.

This clonotype occurred a few times. CDR3 bases: TGTGCCAGCAGTCTGATGACAGGGGCACCTAATTCACCCCTCCACTTT. Residues: CASSLMTGAPNSPLHF. The chain links TRBV27 to TRBJ1-6; TRBD1 matches at 8 bases. CDR1 is MNHEY and CDR2 is SMNVEV in the germline V gene (reference sequence). V lost 5 bases, J lost 6 bases, and 9 bases stayed unmatched. This CDR3 has 16 residues.

This clonotype was recorded a few times. One end of the junction varies from germline; a read error may be responsible. This chain links TRBV5-5 with TRBJ2-2; 8 bases align to TRBD1. The V gene's germline CDR1 is SGHKS and CDR2 YYEKEE (reference sequence). The CDR3 length is 17 residues. Here the CDR3 DNA reads TGCGCCAGCAGCTTGGACCGGGCAGGGGGCGCAGCCGGGGAGCTGTTTTTT. This sequence encodes CASSLDRAGGAAGELFF.

The V call is TRBV19, the J call TRBJ2-7, with a tentative D call TRBD1 (6 bases). Germline V gives CDR1 LNHDA, CDR2 SQIVND (reference sequence). The CDR3 is 15 amino acids. The V end lost 3 bases, the J end lost 0 bases, and 12 bases lay between the germline ends. The CDR3 loop reads CASSMTTGISYEQYF. DNA for the CDR3: TGTGCCAGTAGTATGACCACAGGGATCTCCTACGAGCAGTACTTC. Drawing the rest from reference TRBV19 and TRBJ2-7, the complete variable domain is DGGITQSPKYLFRKEGQNVTLSCEQNLNHDAMYWYRQDPGQGLRLIYYSQIVNDFQKGDIAEGYSVSREKKESFPLTVTSAQKNPTAFYLCASSMTTGISYEQYFGPGTRLTVT.

This clonotype was counted ten times or more. V usage is TRBV12-3 or TRBV12-4 and J usage is TRBJ1-4; D is undetermined. V shed 2 bases and J shed 8 bases, with 12 bases lying between them. The CDR3 is made up of 14 amino acids. The CDR3 DNA sequence: TGTGCCAGCAGTTTAACGCCTGCGGGGGAAAAACTGTTTTTT. The encoded protein is CASSLTPAGEKLFF.

The sample holds a few counts of this clonotype. For the CDR3, the DNA is TGTGCCAGCAGCCCAGCCGGGACCGCCGCTAACTATGGCTACACCTTC. It is translated as CASSPAGTAANYGYTF. This chain connects TRBV12-3 or TRBV12-4 to TRBJ1-2; a possible D gene is TRBD1 (5 bases). This CDR3 contains 16 residues. Trimming removed 6 bases from V and 0 bases from J, with 17 bases in between.

The table lists this clonotype with many counts. The J gene is TRBJ2-3, the V gene TRBV7-9; D remains ambiguous. CDR3 length: 10 amino acids. V dropped 5 bases and J dropped 3 bases, with 0 bases sitting between them. The germline CDR1 and CDR2 sequences are SEHNR and FQNEAQ (reference sequence). Here the CDR3 DNA reads TGTGCCAGCAGCACAGATACGCAGTATTTT. Translation: CASSTDTQYF.

The chain employs TRBV2 and TRBJ1-4, with TRBD1 matching over 10 bases. The CDR3 extends over 16 amino acids. Germline loops: CDR1 SNHLY, CDR2 FYNNEI. Trimming cost V 3 bases and J 8 bases; bases outside gene matches: 9. This CDR3 reads CASSDVETGGGEKLFF. CDR3 nucleotides: TGTGCCAGCAGTGATGTGGAGACAGGGGGCGGCGAAAAACTGTTTTTT.

This clonotype was counted once. This chain links TRBV7-2 with TRBJ2-3, with D unclear. CDR1 and CDR2 (germline): SGHTA, FQGNSA. The ends were cut back, 0 bases at V and 4 bases at J, with 5 bases in the middle. CDR3 length: 13 amino acids. The CDR3 nucleotides read TGTGCCAGCAGCTTAGCGGTCGCAGATACGCAGTATTTT. This encodes CASSLAVADTQYF.

The rearrangement uses TRBV7-3 and TRBJ2-5, with 7 bases fitting TRBD2. V shed 2 bases and J 5 bases; nucleotides not matched to a gene: 8. Germline CDR1 reads SGHTA; CDR2 reads FQGTGA. CDR3 size: 15 residues. CDR3 protein: CASSLAGVMGETQYF. The CDR3 bases are TGTGCCAGCAGCTTAGCGGGGGTCATGGGGGAGACCCAGTACTTC.

This clonotype turned up a few times. The J gene is TRBJ1-4, the V gene TRBV9; D call uncertain. CDR1 is SGDLS, CDR2 YYNGEE, per germline. V shed 4 bases and J shed 8 bases, with 21 bases lying between them. The CDR3 contains 16 residues. This CDR3 is CASSTKAGSLEEKLFF. CDR3 DNA sequence: TGTGCCAGCAGCACAAAAGCGGGTTCGTTAGAGGAAAAACTGTTTTTT.

In its sample, this clonotype was seen a few times. This rearrangement joins TRBV10-3 to TRBJ1-2, with D maybe TRBD1 (5 bases). Germline V lookup: CDR1 ENHRY, CDR2 SYGVKD. The ends were cut back, 2 bases at V and 7 bases at J, with 5 bases in the middle. The CDR3 sequence is 11 residues long. CDR3 loop: CAISEGAGYTF. The CDR3 DNA is TGTGCCATCAGTGAGGGGGCTGGCTACACCTTC.

V is TRBV4-2 and J is TRBJ2-1; 7 nucleotides agree with TRBD2. V lost 4 bases, J lost 5 bases, and 17 bases stayed unmatched. Germline loops: CDR1 LGHNA, CDR2 YNFKEQ. This CDR3 contains 18 residues. The CDR3 nucleotides read TGTGCCAGCAGCCCCCGATTGGTAGCGGGTCCGCCTAACAATGAGCAGTTCTTC. It codes for CASSPRLVAGPPNNEQFF.

The rearrangement uses TRBV20-1 and TRBJ2-5, with D tentatively TRBD2 (5 bases). The DNA end favors TRBJ2-1, so the J call may be wrong. The germline V gene encodes CDR1 DFQATT and CDR2 SNEGSKA (reference sequence). The CDR3 consists of 11 residues. Here the CDR3 reads CSAPVTDLQFF. CDR3 nucleotide sequence: TGCAGTGCTCCCGTTACGGACTTGCAGTTCTTC.

This clonotype appeared a few times. The rearrangement links TRBV2 to TRBJ1-2; TRBD1 might be the D (5 bases). Deletions cut 6 bases from V and 5 bases from J, with 16 bases between. CDR1 is SNHLY, CDR2 FYNNEI, per germline. The CDR3 covers 14 residues. The DNA of the CDR3 is TGTGCCAGCAGAGTGGAACGGCAGGGTTATGGCTACACCTTC. Its translation: CASRVERQGYGYTF.

V and J are TRBV7-9 and TRBJ1-4; D not certain. Per the germline V gene, CDR1 is SEHNR and CDR2 is FQNEAQ (reference sequence). Trimming took off 1 base at V and 8 bases at J, with 17 bases between the two ends. This CDR3 contains 16 residues. This CDR3 is CASSLGSGQRKEKLFF. The CDR3 DNA reads as TGTGCCAGCAGCTTAGGGTCAGGCCAACGGAAGGAAAAACTGTTTTTT.

The genes are TRBV7-8 and TRBJ2-1, with a tentative D call TRBD1 (6 bases). The CDR3 has 14 residues. From germline, CDR1 is SGHVS and CDR2 FQNEAQ. V was shortened by 6 bases and J by 3 bases, with 12 bases between the two germline ends. The chain's CDR3 is CASSYRTDYNEQFF. For the CDR3, the DNA is TGTGCCAGCAGTTACCGGACAGACTACAATGAGCAGTTCTTC.

The chain is built from TRBV6-6 and TRBJ2-2; TRBD2 matches at 8 bases. Trimming at V came to 2 bases and at J to 6 bases, leaving 8 bases not matched to a gene. The CDR3 covers 16 residues. Germline lookup yields CDR1 MNHNY and CDR2 SVGAGI (reference sequence). The CDR3 DNA follows: TGTGCCAGCAGTTACGAGTCGGAGCGGGAGTCCGGGGAGCTGTTTTTT. Its protein product is CASSYESERESGELFF.

The rearrangement uses TRBV4-3 and TRBJ2-2; 8 bases match TRBD2. The ends lost 2 bases at V and 5 bases at J; junction bases unmatched: 7. Germline V CDR1 and CDR2: LGHNA, YSLEER. This CDR3 contains 16 residues. The CDR3 region has the DNA TGCGCCAGCAGCCAACTTGCGGGAGGAGGGACCGGGGAGCTGTTTTTT. It is translated as CASSQLAGGGTGELFF.

The chain links TRBV20-1 to TRBJ2-1; D gene uncertain. Trimming removed 2 bases from V and 4 bases from J, with 18 bases in between. Per germline, CDR1 DFQATT and CDR2 SNEGSKA (reference sequence). This CDR3 has 16 residues. CDR3 amino acids: CSARMSSDILYNEQFF. As DNA, the CDR3 is TGCAGTGCTAGAATGTCCAGCGACATCCTATACAATGAGCAGTTCTTC.

The V call is TRBV20-1, the J call TRBJ1-3; D remains ambiguous. Germline V CDR1 and CDR2: DFQATT, SNEGSKA (reference sequence). Trimming cost V 3 bases and J 1 base, with 7 bases left between them. This CDR3 has 13 residues. The CDR3 DNA follows: TGCAGTGCTAGTGGTGGTTCTGGAAACACCATATATTTT. Translating gives CSASGGSGNTIYF.

In this sample, this clonotype turned up a few times. The V gene is TRBV4-1, the J gene TRBJ2-7, with TRBD1 matching 8 bases. Germline V CDR1 and CDR2: MGHRA, YSYEKL. CDR3 length: 15 amino acids. V lost 2 bases to trimming and J lost 4 bases; unmatched junction nucleotides: 7. CDR3 residues: CASSQFRGPNYEQYF. CDR3 nucleotide sequence: TGCGCCAGCAGCCAATTCAGGGGGCCTAATTACGAGCAGTACTTC.

This clonotype showed up just a few times. The chain couples TRBV2 to TRBJ2-5; TRBD1 agrees at 9 bases. Germline lookup yields CDR1 SNHLY and CDR2 FYNNEI. The CDR3 spans 14 residues. The V gene end was trimmed by 6 bases and the J gene end by 5 bases; junction bases not matched to a gene: 7. In nucleotides, the CDR3 is TGTGCCAGCAGCGTACAGGGGGCGTGGGAGACCCAGTACTTC. Encoded protein: CASSVQGAWETQYF.

This clonotype was found a few times. This chain links TRBV20-1 with TRBJ2-5, with D perhaps assigned TRBD1 or TRBD2 (7 bases each). The length of the CDR3 is 14 residues. Trimming took 1 base from V and 5 from J, leaving 14 bases between them. Germline V gene lookup returns CDR1 DFQATT and CDR2 SNEGSKA (reference sequence). CDR3 nucleotide sequence: TGCAGTGCTAGAGGGCGACAGGGAGGGGAGACCCAGTACTTC. Amino acid sequence: CSARGRQGGETQYF.

Of note for this clonotype: The junction differs from germline at one of its ends, possibly a read error. This rearrangement joins TRBV7-2 to TRBJ2-5, with 8 bases identical to TRBD2. Germline assignment: CDR1 SGHTA and CDR2 FQGNSA. This CDR3 contains 15 residues. In DNA, the CDR3 is TGTGTCAGCAGCTTAGCCGGGACTAGCCAAGAGACCCAGTACTTC. Amino acid sequence: CVSSLAGTSQETQYF.

This chain links TRBV6-4 with TRBJ2-3, with 14 bases that match TRBD2. V trimming: 5 bases; J trimming: 4 bases; junction bases outside the gene matches: 5. CDR1 is MRHNA and CDR2 is SNTAGT in the germline V gene. The CDR3 covers 16 residues. DNA for the CDR3: TGTGCCAGCAGTAGGGGGACTAGCGGGGGCGCAGATACGCAGTATTTT. Residues: CASSRGTSGGADTQYF.